Listed below are T cell receptor beta chains from one sample, sequenced in a study of blood T cells in healthy people across ages. TCRdb passed the 5' RACE reads through MiXCR, listing each CDR3 protein once. The sample gives around 1.5 million distinct CDR3 sequences, approximately 40% of which show up once; 7% to 9.5% is in the top ten. Material for sequencing was blood. Source of these receptors: a woman aged 18-29 years in good health. Both conserved end residues are part of each CDR3. Each record gives: clone size, V gene, D gene, J gene, CDR3 DNA, CDR3 protein. D genes are given only for firm matches. A clone size is listed for some rows: how often the clone was seen (once, few, many), or a class if it is expanded.

>-|TRBV9|-|TRBJ1-2
TGTGCCAGCAGCCCGTTTACGGGGAAGGATGGCTACACCTTC
CASSPFTGKDGYTF
>few|TRBV4-1|-|TRBJ2-1
TGCGCCAGCAGCCAAACGGGAACCACAAGGGGTGGGCTAGCCAACAATGAGCAGTTCTTC
CASSQTGTTRGGLANNEQFF
>-|TRBV7-6|TRBD2|TRBJ2-1
TGTGCCAGCAGCTTAGATCGGCGGGCCGGACTAGCGGTTTACAATGAGCAGTTCTTC
CASSLDRRAGLAVYNEQFF
>-|TRBV12-3/TRBV12-4|TRBD2|TRBJ2-5
TGTGCCAGCAGTTTATTATGGCGGGAGGGTCTTGAGCAGTACTTC
CASSLLWREGLEQYF
>-|TRBV9|TRBD2|TRBJ2-5
TGTGCCAGCAGCACACGACCCGGACTAGCGGCAGAGACCCAGTACTTC
CASSTRPGLAAETQYF
>few|TRBV15|-|TRBJ2-7
TGTGCCACCAAGGATTCCCCTAGCTCCTACGAGCAGTACTTC
CATKDSPSSYEQYF
>few|TRBV7-9|-|TRBJ1-2
TGTGCCAGCAGCTTAGGGGCCCATCGCCAGGGAGAAGGCTATGGCTACACCTTC
CASSLGAHRQGEGYGYTF
>-|TRBV25-1|-|TRBJ2-5
TGTGCCAGCAGTGGACACGGGGGTGGCGGAAACAATGAGCAGTACTTC
CASSGHGGGGNNEQYF
>-|TRBV20-1|-|TRBJ2-7
TGCAGTGCTAGACCGACAGATCCCTACGAGCAGTACTTC
CSARPTDPYEQYF
>-|TRBV27|-|TRBJ1-2
TGTGCCAGCAGTTTAGCTATTAACTATGGCTACACCTTC
CASSLAINYGYTF
>-|TRBV2|-|TRBJ1-2
TGTGCCAGCAGACACAGGGTTTCGACCTATGGCTACACCTTC
CASRHRVSTYGYTF
>few|TRBV3-1|-|TRBJ2-1
TGTGCCAGCAGTGCAAAATTTGGCTCGGGTTATGAGCAGTTCTTC
CASSAKFGSGYEQFF
>-|TRBV9|-|TRBJ2-1
TGTGCCAGCAGCTCATCTGGGCGGGACCCCTACAATGAGCAGTTCTTC
CASSSSGRDPYNEQFF
>-|TRBV25-1|-|TRBJ1-1
TGTGCCAGCAGTGAGAACCCGGGATCTAACACTGAAGCTTTCTTT
CASSENPGSNTEAFF
>-|TRBV3-1|-|TRBJ1-1
TGTGCCAGCAGCCAGGGTTTCGTGAGCACTGAAGCTTTCTTT
CASSQGFVSTEAFF
>-|TRBV12-3/TRBV12-4|TRBD1|TRBJ1-1
TGTGCCAGCAGGGCCGGGACAGGGCTCGCTGAAGCTTTCTTT
CASRAGTGLAEAFF
>-|TRBV13|TRBD2|TRBJ2-7
TGTGCCAGCAGCCCAGTGGTTAGCGGGAGTTCGAGCTCCTACAATGAGCAGTACTTC
CASSPVVSGSSSSYNEQYF
>-|TRBV29-1|TRBD1|TRBJ1-1
TGCAGCGTTGAAGATGGGGGGGACAGAAACACTGAAGCTTTCTTT
CSVEDGGDRNTEAFF
>-|TRBV29-1|TRBD2|TRBJ2-7
TGCAGCGTAACTAGCGGCAGCTCCTACGAGCAGTACTTC
CSVTSGSSYEQYF
>-|TRBV6-5|TRBD1|TRBJ2-4
TGTGCCAGCAGTTCGGCGACAGGGGGCGGTGGGGCCAAAAACATTCAGTACTTC
CASSSATGGGGAKNIQYF
>-|TRBV15|-|TRBJ2-7
TGTGCCACCAGCAGAGATGACGTGGCGGGTATCACCTACGAGCAGTACTTC
CATSRDDVAGITYEQYF
>few|TRBV9|-|TRBJ2-5
TGTGCCAGCAGCGTAGGGACCCCAACATCCGGGGAGACCCAGTACTTC
CASSVGTPTSGETQYF
>-|TRBV4-1|-|TRBJ2-1
TGCGCCAGCAGCCATGGACAGGGACTCGGGACTAGCCACAATGAGCAGTTCTTC
CASSHGQGLGTSHNEQFF
>few|TRBV6-1|-|TRBJ2-1
TGTGCCAGCAGTGTGGGGACGGCACCACGGAATGAGCAGTTCTTC
CASSVGTAPRNEQFF
>-|TRBV28|-|TRBJ2-4
TGTGCCAGCAGTTTAACAGAGGGGAACATTCAGTACTTC
CASSLTEGNIQYF
>once|TRBV6-1|-|TRBJ1-5
TGTGCCAGCAGTGAAGATGTAGGGCAGCCCCAGCATTTT
CASSEDVGQPQHF
>-|TRBV6-5|TRBD1|TRBJ2-7
TGTGCCAGCAGTTACTCGGACAGGGGGACCGCCTACGAGCAGTACTTC
CASSYSDRGTAYEQYF
>-|TRBV2|-|TRBJ1-2
TGTGCCAGCAGTGAGCAAGGGTATGGCTACACCTTC
CASSEQGYGYTF
>-|TRBV4-1|TRBD1|TRBJ1-4
TGCGCCAGCAGCCACCCAACAGGGGGCACTAATGAAAAACTGTTTTTT
CASSHPTGGTNEKLFF
>-|TRBV9|-|TRBJ2-2
TGTGCCAGCAGCGTAGACCCCTCGAGGGTGGTAGTGTCCGGGGAGCTGTTTTTT
CASSVDPSRVVVSGELFF
>few|TRBV3-1|-|TRBJ1-6
TGTGCCAGCAGCCAGGAGGGTAGTTTTTCACCCCTCCACTTT
CASSQEGSFSPLHF
>few|TRBV28|TRBD2|TRBJ2-3
TGTGCCAGCACCAACGGACTAGCGGGGTTAGATACGCAGTATTTT
CASTNGLAGLDTQYF
>-|TRBV11-2|-|TRBJ2-1
TGTGCCAGCAGCCCGAGGGACTTTCAAGAGACCCAGTTCTTC
CASSPRDFQETQFF
>-|TRBV3-1|-|TRBJ2-7
TGTGCCAGCAGCACCGGTGGCGTTTTTTACGAGCAGTACTTC
CASSTGGVFYEQYF
>few|TRBV5-1|TRBD2|TRBJ2-3
TGCGCCAGCAGTTCTTCCTCGGGAGGGAACGCAGATACGCAGTATTTT
CASSSSSGGNADTQYF
>-|TRBV2|-|TRBJ1-6
TGTGCCAGCAGGACAGCCTCCGGGACTAATTCACCCCTCCACTTT
CASRTASGTNSPLHF
>-|TRBV9|TRBD1|TRBJ2-3
TGTGCCAGCAGCCAACGGGACAGGGGATATACAGATACGCAGTATTTT
CASSQRDRGYTDTQYF
>-|TRBV3-1|-|TRBJ2-7
TGTGCCAGCAGCCAACAGATGGGCAATGAGCAGTACTTC
CASSQQMGNEQYF